One T cell receptor beta chain is described in this entry. Original methodology: Reference gene primer amplification gave estimated nucleated cell counts. TCRdb keeps only in-frame clones here, not all; method: immunoSEQ multiplex PCR. The DNA gave D and trimming, while V, J and clone size come from that table. Of roughly 200,000 clones detected, around 87% appear once; the ten largest clones hold less than 3.5%. The record originates from a study of blood T cell repertoires in COVID-19. Turning to the study itself: COVID-19 samples collected from the United States, Italy and Spain covered acute and convalescent phases. PBMCs, B-cell-depleted T cells, or T cells provided the cDNA or gDNA that made up the material.

There are 14 residues in the CDR3. Germline V lookup: CDR1 SGHNT, CDR2 YENEEA. Trimming stripped 3 bases from V and 2 bases from J, with 10 bases between. Input material: peripheral blood. This chain joins TRBV11-3 and TRBJ2-5, with D possibly being TRBD1 (6 bases). This clonotype was obtained from a man aged 40-50 years with active or convalescent COVID-19. For the CDR3, the DNA is TGTGCCAGCAGCTTGGCCACAGGGCAAGAGACCCAGTACTTC. The encoded protein is CASSLATGQETQYF.